This TCR beta chain appears in the sequencing data of a study of vaccination and CD4 T cells after COVID-19. The ends lost 6 bases at V and 4 bases at J; junction bases unmatched: 3. The CDR3 is 16 amino acids. Of note for this clonotype: Its antigen is unidentified.

Treatment indicated: approximately 9-day PBMC culture with coronavirus spike peptide pools or control peptides (ViraFEST assay). Peptide-pool expansion of antigen-specific T cells preceded TCR sequencing in ViraFEST. The Oncomine TCR Beta short-read assay was what sequenced the DNA obtained from cultured CD4+ T cells. TCRdb reprocessed the PCR reads via MiXCR and lists one record per CDR3 protein. The sample consists of 13,000 or so distinct CDR3 sequences, just under 75% of them appearing once. The sequenced sample consisted of CD4+ T cells from blood, cultured in vitro. This sequence joins TRBV12-3 or TRBV12-4 and TRBJ2-1, with 16 bases fitting TRBD2. This TCR was recovered from a human donor who had recovered from COVID-19. CDR3 sequence (DNA): TGTGCCAGCAGCCGGGGACTAGCGGGAGGGTACAATGAGCAGTTCTTC. Translation: CASSRGLAGGYNEQFF.